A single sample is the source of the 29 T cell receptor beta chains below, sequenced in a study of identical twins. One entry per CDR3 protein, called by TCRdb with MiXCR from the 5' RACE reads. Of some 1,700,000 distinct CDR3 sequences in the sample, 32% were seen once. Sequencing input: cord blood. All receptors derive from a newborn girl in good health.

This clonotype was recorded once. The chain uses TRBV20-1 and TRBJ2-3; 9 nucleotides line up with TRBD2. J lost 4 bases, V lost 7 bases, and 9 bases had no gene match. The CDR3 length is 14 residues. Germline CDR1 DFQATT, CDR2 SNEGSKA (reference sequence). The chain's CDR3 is CSGPLAGSPDTQYF. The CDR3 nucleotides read TGCAGTGGCCCCCTAGCGGGGAGTCCAGATACGCAGTATTTT.

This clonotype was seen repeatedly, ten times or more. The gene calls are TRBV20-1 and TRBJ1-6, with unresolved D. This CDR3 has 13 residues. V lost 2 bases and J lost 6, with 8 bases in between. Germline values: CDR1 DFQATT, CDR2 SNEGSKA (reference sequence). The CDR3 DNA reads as TGCAGTGCTAGACGGACGGTTAATTCACCCCTCCACTTT. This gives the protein CSARRTVNSPLHF.

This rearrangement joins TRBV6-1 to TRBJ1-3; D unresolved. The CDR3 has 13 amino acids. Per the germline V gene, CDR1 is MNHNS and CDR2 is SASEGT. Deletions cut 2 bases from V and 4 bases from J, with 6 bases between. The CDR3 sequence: CASSENGGNTIYF. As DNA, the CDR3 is TGTGCCAGCAGTGAAAACGGGGGAAACACCATATATTTT.

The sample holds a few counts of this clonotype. CDR3 bases: TGCAGTGCTAGACCCAGATCGGCCGGGGAGCTGTTTTTT. It is translated as CSARPRSAGELFF. V and J are TRBV20-1 and TRBJ2-2, with D unclear. The V gene lost 2 bases and the J gene lost 6 bases, with 10 bases spanning the gap. Germline lookup yields CDR1 DFQATT and CDR2 SNEGSKA (reference sequence). The CDR3 totals 13 residues.

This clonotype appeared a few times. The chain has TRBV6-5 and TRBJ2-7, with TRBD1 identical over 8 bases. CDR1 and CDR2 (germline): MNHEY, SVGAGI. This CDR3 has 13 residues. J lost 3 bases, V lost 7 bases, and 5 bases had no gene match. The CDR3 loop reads CASTQGAIYEQYF. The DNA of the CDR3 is TGTGCCAGCACTCAGGGGGCCATCTACGAGCAGTACTTC.

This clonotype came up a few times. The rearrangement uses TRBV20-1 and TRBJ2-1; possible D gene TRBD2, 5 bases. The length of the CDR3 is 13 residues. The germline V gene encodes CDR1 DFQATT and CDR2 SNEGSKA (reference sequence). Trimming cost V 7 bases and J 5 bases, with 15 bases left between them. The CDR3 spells CSGGPAGDNEQFF. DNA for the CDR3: TGCAGTGGTGGGCCCGCGGGCGACAATGAGCAGTTCTTC.

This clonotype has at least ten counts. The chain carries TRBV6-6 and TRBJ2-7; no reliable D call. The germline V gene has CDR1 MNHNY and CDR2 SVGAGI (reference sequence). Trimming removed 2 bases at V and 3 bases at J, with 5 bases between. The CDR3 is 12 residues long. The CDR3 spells CASSYLNYEQYF. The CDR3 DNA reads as TGTGCCAGCAGTTACCTCAACTACGAGCAGTACTTC.

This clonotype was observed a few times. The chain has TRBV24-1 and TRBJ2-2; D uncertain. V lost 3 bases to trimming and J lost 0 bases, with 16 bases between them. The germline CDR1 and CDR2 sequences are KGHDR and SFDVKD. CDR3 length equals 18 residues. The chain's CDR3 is CATSDPLNTVANTGELFF. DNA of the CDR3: TGTGCCACCAGTGATCCACTAAACACAGTCGCGAACACCGGGGAGCTGTTTTTT.

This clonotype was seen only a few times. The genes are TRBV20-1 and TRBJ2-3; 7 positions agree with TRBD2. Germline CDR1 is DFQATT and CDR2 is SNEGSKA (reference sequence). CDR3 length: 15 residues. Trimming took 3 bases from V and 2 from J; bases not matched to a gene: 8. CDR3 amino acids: CSASRRESLTDTQYF. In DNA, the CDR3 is TGCAGTGCTAGTCGGCGGGAGAGCCTCACAGATACGCAGTATTTT.

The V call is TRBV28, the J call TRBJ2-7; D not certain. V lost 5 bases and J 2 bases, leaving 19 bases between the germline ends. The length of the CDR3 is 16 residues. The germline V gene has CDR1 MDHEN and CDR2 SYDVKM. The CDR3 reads CASSIPSARPTYEQYF. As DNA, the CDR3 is TGTGCCAGCAGTATACCTAGTGCGCGGCCTACCTACGAGCAGTACTTC.

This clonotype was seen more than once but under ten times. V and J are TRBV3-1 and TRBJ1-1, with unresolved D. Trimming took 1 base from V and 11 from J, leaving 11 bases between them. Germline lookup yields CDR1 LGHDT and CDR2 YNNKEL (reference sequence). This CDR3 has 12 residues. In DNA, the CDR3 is TGTGCCAGCAGCCAAGGGTCCACGGGGGCTTTCTTT. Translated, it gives CASSQGSTGAFF.

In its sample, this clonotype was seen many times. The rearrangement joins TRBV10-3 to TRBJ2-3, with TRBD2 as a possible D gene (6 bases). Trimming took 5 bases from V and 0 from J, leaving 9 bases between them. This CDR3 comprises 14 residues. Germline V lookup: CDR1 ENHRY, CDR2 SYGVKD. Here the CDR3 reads CAISRGSSTDTQYF. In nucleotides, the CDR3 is TGTGCCATCAGTCGGGGGAGTAGCACAGATACGCAGTATTTT.

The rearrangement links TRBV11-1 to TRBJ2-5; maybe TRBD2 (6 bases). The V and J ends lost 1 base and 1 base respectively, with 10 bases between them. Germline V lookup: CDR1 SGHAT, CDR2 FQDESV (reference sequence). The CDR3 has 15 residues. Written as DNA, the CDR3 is TGTGCCAGCAGCTTAGGATTGGGAGGCCAAGAGACCCAGTACTTC. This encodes CASSLGLGGQETQYF.

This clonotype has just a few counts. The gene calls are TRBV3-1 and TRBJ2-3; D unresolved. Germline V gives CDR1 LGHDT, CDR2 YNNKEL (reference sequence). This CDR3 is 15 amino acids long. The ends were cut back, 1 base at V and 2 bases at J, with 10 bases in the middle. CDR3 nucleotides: TGTGCCAGCAGCCAAGCTATACCTAACACAGATACGCAGTATTTT. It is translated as CASSQAIPNTDTQYF.

The CDR3: CSAGPTGAEAFF. In DNA, the CDR3 is TGCAGTGCTGGCCCTACAGGGGCTGAAGCTTTCTTT. The rearrangement uses TRBV20-1 and TRBJ1-1, with 7 bases fitting TRBD1. The CDR3 contains 12 residues. Trimming cost V 5 bases and J 6 bases; bases outside gene matches: 6. Per the germline V gene, CDR1 is DFQATT and CDR2 is SNEGSKA (reference sequence).

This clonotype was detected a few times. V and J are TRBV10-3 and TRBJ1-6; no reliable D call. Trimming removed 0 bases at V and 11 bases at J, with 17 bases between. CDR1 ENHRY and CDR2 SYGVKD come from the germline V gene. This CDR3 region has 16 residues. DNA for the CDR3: TGTGCCATCAGTGAGTCGAATCCCCCTGGAATGACACCCCTCCACTTT. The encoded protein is CAISESNPPGMTPLHF.

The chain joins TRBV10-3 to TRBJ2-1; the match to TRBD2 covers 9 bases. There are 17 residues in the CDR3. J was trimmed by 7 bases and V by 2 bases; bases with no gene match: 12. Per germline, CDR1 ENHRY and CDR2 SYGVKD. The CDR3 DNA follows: TGTGCCATCAGTGAGCCAACCGGGACTAGCCCCCCTAATGAGCAGTTCTTC. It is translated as CAISEPTGTSPPNEQFF.

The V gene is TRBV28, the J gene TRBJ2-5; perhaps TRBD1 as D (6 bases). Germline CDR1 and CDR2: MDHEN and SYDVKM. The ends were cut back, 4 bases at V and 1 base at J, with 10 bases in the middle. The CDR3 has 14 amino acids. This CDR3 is CASSSGQSQETQYF. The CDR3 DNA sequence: TGTGCCAGCAGTTCCGGACAGAGCCAAGAGACCCAGTACTTC.

The CDR3 reads CASSVRGSGGANTGELFF. Here the CDR3 DNA reads TGTGCCAGCAGCGTACGGGGTAGCGGGGGGGCGAACACCGGGGAGCTGTTTTTT. This sequence joins TRBV9 and TRBJ2-2; 11 positions match TRBD2. The J segment lost 0 bases and the V segment lost 1 base, leaving 5 bases of the junction unmatched. In germline, CDR1 is SGDLS, CDR2 YYNGEE. The CDR3 sequence is 18 residues long.

In DNA, the CDR3 is TGTGCCAGCAGGCCCACTAGCGGACAATACGAGCAGTACTTC. Translation: CASRPTSGQYEQYF. The chain joins TRBV6-1 to TRBJ2-5, with 8 bases lining up with TRBD2. The J call is doubtful: the DNA matches TRBJ2-7 better. There are 14 residues in the CDR3. The germline CDR1 and CDR2 sequences are MNHNS and SASEGT.

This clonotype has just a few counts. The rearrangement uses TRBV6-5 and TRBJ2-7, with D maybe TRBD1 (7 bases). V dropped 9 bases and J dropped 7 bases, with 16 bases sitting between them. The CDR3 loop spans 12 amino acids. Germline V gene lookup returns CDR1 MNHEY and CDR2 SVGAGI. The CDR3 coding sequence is TGTGCCAGTTTATCACAGGGGAGGGAGCAGTACTTC. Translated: CASLSQGREQYF.

The DNA for the CDR3 is TGTGCCAGCAGCCAAGATGGACTAGCGGCTTACAATGAGCAGTACTTC. Translated: CASSQDGLAAYNEQYF. The chain carries TRBV4-2 and TRBJ2-5, with 10 bases aligning to TRBD2. Germline CDR1 reads LGHNA; CDR2 reads YNFKEQ. The CDR3 sequence is 16 residues long. V shed 0 bases, J shed 11 bases, and the junction held 12 bases outside the gene matches.

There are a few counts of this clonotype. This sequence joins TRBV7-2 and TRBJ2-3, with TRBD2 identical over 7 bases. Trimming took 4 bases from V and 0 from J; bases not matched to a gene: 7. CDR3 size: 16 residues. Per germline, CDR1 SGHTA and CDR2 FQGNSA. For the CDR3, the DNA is TGTGCCAGCAGCTCCGGACTAGGTTTTAGCACAGATACGCAGTATTTT. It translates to CASSSGLGFSTDTQYF.

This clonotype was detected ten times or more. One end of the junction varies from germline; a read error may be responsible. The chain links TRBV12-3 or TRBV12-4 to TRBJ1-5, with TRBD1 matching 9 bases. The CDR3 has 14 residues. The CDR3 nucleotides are TGTGCCAGCAGCTTAGACAGGGGGGGTCAGCCCCAGCATTTT. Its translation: CASSLDRGGQPQHF.

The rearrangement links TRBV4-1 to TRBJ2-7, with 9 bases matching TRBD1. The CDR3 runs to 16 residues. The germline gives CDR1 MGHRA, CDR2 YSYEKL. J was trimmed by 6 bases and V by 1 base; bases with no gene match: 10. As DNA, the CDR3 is TGCGCCAGCAGCCAAGTGGCGGGACAGGGATTTCGCGAGCAGTACTTC. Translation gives CASSQVAGQGFREQYF.

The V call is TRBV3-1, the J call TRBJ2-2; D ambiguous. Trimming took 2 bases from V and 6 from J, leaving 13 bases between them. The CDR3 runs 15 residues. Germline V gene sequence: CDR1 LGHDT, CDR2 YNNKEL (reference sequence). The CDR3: CASSQYPVGPGELFF. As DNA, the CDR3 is TGTGCCAGCAGCCAATATCCGGTTGGTCCCGGGGAGCTGTTTTTT.

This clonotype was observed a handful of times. The CDR3 DNA is TGTGCCAGCAGGACAGGGAGGTCCTACGAGCAGTACTTC. It encodes CASRTGRSYEQYF. The V call is TRBV27, the J call TRBJ2-7; tentative D call: TRBD1 (7 bases). Germline lookup yields CDR1 MNHEY and CDR2 SMNVEV (reference sequence). The length of the CDR3 is 13 residues. Trimming removed 6 bases from V and 1 base from J, with 10 bases in between.

CDR3 coding DNA: TGTGCCAGCGGACAAAGGACGGACTCCTACGAGCAGTACTTC. This sequence encodes CASGQRTDSYEQYF. J is TRBJ2-4 and V is TRBV2; TRBD1 might be the D (5 bases). Near its end, the DNA agrees better with TRBJ2-7, so the J call may be wrong. CDR1 is SNHLY, CDR2 FYNNEI, per germline. The CDR3 sequence is 14 residues long.

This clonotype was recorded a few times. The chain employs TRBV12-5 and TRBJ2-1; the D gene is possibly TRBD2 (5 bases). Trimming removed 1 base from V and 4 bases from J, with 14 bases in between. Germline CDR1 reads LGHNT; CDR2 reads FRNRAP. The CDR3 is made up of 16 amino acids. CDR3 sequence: CASGLAGMSSYNEQFF. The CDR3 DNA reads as TGTGCTAGTGGTTTGGCCGGGATGTCCTCTTACAATGAGCAGTTCTTC.